This T cell receptor (beta chain) was obtained from a study of OX40 agonist ivuxolimab in advanced cancers. Study information: Prior checkpoint blockade (anti-PD-1, anti-PD-L1 or anti-CTLA-4) was permitted; 40% had it.

Notes on the study in general: At doses 0.1 to 3.0 mg/kg, CD4+ and CD8+ clones expanded.

Of note for this clone: The antigen is undetermined.

TCRdb's copy holds only in-frame clones and misses some; the assay was immunoSEQ multiplex PCR. Here the sample spans about 57,000 clones, around 87% being singletons. The V end was cut by 0 bases, the J end by 4 bases, with 6 bases between. Germline V gives CDR1 LNHDA, CDR2 SQIVND (reference sequence). This CDR3 region has 13 residues. Specimen: CD4+ or CD8+ T cells sorted from blood, collected in a trial of the OX40 agonist ivuxolimab. The clonotype comes from an adult with an advanced solid tumor such as melanoma, head and neck, liver or kidney cancer. The chain employs TRBV19 and TRBJ1-2, with no clear D. CDR3 coding DNA: TGTGCCAGTAGTATAGACGGCATCTATGGCTACACCTTC. Translated, it gives CASSIDGIYGYTF.